This passage covers 31 T cell receptor beta chains from one sample sequenced in a study of graft-versus-host responses after intestinal transplantation. Sequencing used immunoSEQ multiplex PCR; TCRdb keeps in-frame clones, though not all of them. The sample holds tens of thousands of clones; around 93% are singletons and the top ten take about 5.5%. Source: PBMCs, taken 750 to 800 days after a first intestinal transplant, on the day of a second. These receptors all come from a human patient who received an intestinal transplant, so some T cells may come from the graft donor.

The rearrangement links TRBV11-2 to TRBJ1-6, with 9 bases matching TRBD1. CDR3 size: 14 residues. The J segment lost 10 bases and the V segment lost 7 bases, leaving 8 bases of the junction unmatched. From germline, CDR1 is SGHAT and CDR2 FQNNGV. The CDR3 spells CASTGTGLRSPLHF. CDR3 DNA: TGTGCCAGCACCGGGACAGGGTTACGATCACCCCTCCACTTT.

The genes are TRBV4-2 and TRBJ1-2, with D unclear. This CDR3 is built from 16 residues. Germline V gives CDR1 LGHNA, CDR2 YNFKEQ. The germline V and J ends were trimmed by 4 bases and 3 bases, with 18 bases remaining between them. The CDR3 DNA sequence: TGTGCCAGCAGCCGAAGCCCCGGGGATTCGGACTATGGCTACACCTTC. Translated: CASSRSPGDSDYGYTF.

This chain joins TRBV6-5 and TRBJ2-7; unclear D gene. The CDR3 is 12 residues long. Germline V CDR1 and CDR2: MNHEY, SVGAGI. The V and J ends lost 6 bases and 1 base respectively, with 7 bases between them. The CDR3, as DNA: TGTGCCAGCAGGGGTCCATCCTACGAGCAGTACTTC. It codes for CASRGPSYEQYF.

The CDR3 DNA follows: TGCAGCGTTGGACTAGCAGTCTACAATGAGCAGTTCTTC. Its protein is CSVGLAVYNEQFF. This chain joins TRBV29-1 and TRBJ2-1; 7 nucleotides align to TRBD2. CDR3 length equals 13 residues. Germline V gene data show CDR1 as SQVTM and CDR2 as ANQGSEA. V shed 4 bases, J shed 3 bases, and the junction held 3 bases outside the gene matches.

As to this clone: Sequence at one end of the junction differs from germline and may be a read error. V is TRBV11-1 and J is TRBJ1-1; D perhaps matches TRBD1 (6 bases). CDR1 is SGHAT and CDR2 is FQDESV in the germline V gene (reference sequence). This CDR3 contains 14 residues. CDR3 in amino acids: CASSLADRPTEAFF. The CDR3 bases are TGTGCCAGCAGCCTAGCTGACAGGCCCACTGAAGCTTTCTTT.

This chain connects TRBV28 to TRBJ1-5; D is perhaps TRBD1 (5 bases). Between the trimmed V and J ends, which lost 4 bases and 7 bases, there was a span of 14 bases. Germline V gene sequence: CDR1 MDHEN, CDR2 SYDVKM. CDR3 size: 14 residues. The CDR3: CASSSGTAAQPQHF. As DNA, the CDR3 is TGTGCCAGCAGTTCCGGGACGGCGGCCCAGCCCCAGCATTTT.

This chain joins TRBV7-9 and TRBJ2-1, with a weak D call TRBD2 (6 bases). The CDR3 has 16 amino acids. V was trimmed by 3 bases and J by 6 bases, leaving 18 bases between them. From germline, CDR1 is SEHNR and CDR2 FQNEAQ (reference sequence). DNA for the CDR3: TGTGCCAGCAGCTTTCGGCGGCGGGAAGTCGGCAATGAGCAGTTCTTC. Amino acids: CASSFRRREVGNEQFF.

This sequence joins TRBV5-1 and TRBJ2-2; 14 bases match TRBD2. The CDR3 is made up of 18 amino acids. The V and J ends lost 0 bases and 6 bases, in that order; junction bases with no gene match: 7. Germline CDR1 is SGHRS and CDR2 is YFSETQ. Here the CDR3 DNA reads TGCGCCAGCAGCTTGGAAGGGACTAGCGGGAGTTTGGCCGGGGAGCTGTTTTTT. Protein sequence: CASSLEGTSGSLAGELFF.

V and J are TRBV19 and TRBJ2-4, with 11 bases identical to TRBD2. Unmatched junction bases numbered 5, after V lost 7 bases and J lost 0 bases. The CDR3 contains 16 residues. Germline CDR1 LNHDA, CDR2 SQIVND (reference sequence). CDR3: CASTPGLAVAKNIQYF. The CDR3 DNA reads TGTGCCAGTACCCCGGGACTAGCGGTAGCCAAAAACATTCAGTACTTC.

The chain is built from TRBV27 and TRBJ1-3; D remains ambiguous. The CDR3 consists of 14 residues. Germline V gives CDR1 MNHEY, CDR2 SMNVEV (reference sequence). Trimming shortened V by 9 bases and J by 2 bases, and 14 bases separated the two germline ends. The CDR3 DNA sequence: TGTGCCAGTCGACCGGCCCATACTGGAAACACCATATATTTT. Its translation is CASRPAHTGNTIYF.

The CDR3 DNA follows: TGTGCCAGCAGCCCCCGGGCGGGCCCGACTGAGCAGTTCTTC. Translating gives CASSPRAGPTEQFF. V and J are TRBV7-9 and TRBJ2-1; weak D call: TRBD2 (5 bases). Trimming cost V 5 bases and J 9 bases, with 17 bases left between them. This CDR3 is 14 amino acids long. CDR1 SEHNR and CDR2 FQNEAQ come from the germline V gene (reference sequence).

The rearrangement uses TRBV5-1 and TRBJ2-1, with no clear D. Trimming pared 1 base from V and 4 bases from J, leaving 12 bases between. Germline V gene lookup returns CDR1 SGHRS and CDR2 YFSETQ. This CDR3 contains 15 residues. The CDR3 protein is CASSLIPESYNEQFF. The CDR3 nucleotides are TGCGCCAGCAGCTTGATCCCAGAATCTTACAATGAGCAGTTCTTC.

V is TRBV7-2 and J is TRBJ2-3; the D gene could be TRBD1 or TRBD2 (5 bases each). Trimming removed 1 base from V and 1 base from J, with 15 bases in between. The CDR3 contains 17 residues. The germline gives CDR1 SGHTA, CDR2 FQGNSA. The CDR3 DNA sequence: TGTGCCAGCAGCTTAGATATCGCCGGGACCCGCACAGATACGCAGTATTTT. This codes for CASSLDIAGTRTDTQYF.

V is TRBV6-1 and J is TRBJ2-3, with 7 nucleotides matching TRBD2. CDR1 MNHNS and CDR2 SASEGT come from the germline V gene. The CDR3 is 15 amino acids. V was pared by 4 bases and J by 0 bases, with 4 bases of the junction left unmatched. DNA of the CDR3: TGTGCCAGCAGTGCGGGACTAATTAGCACAGATACGCAGTATTTT. It yields the protein CASSAGLISTDTQYF.

CDR3 in DNA: TGTGCCAGTAGTTCAGGGATGAGGGATGGCTACACCTTC. It codes for CASSSGMRDGYTF. The rearrangement links TRBV19 to TRBJ1-2; possible D gene TRBD1, 5 bases. The V end lost 5 bases, the J end lost 6 bases, and 13 bases lay between the germline ends. CDR1 LNHDA and CDR2 SQIVND come from the germline V gene (reference sequence). There are 13 residues in the CDR3.

The V call is TRBV21-1, the J call TRBJ2-7; the DNA was not compared with TRBD1, the D call given in the table. TRBV21-1 is a recognized pseudogene. The CDR3 sequence is 19 residues long. Here the CDR3 reads CASSKTRQDCRPGNYEQYF. The CDR3 region has the DNA TGTGCCAGCAGCAAAACACGACAGGACTGCCGCCCAGGGAACTACGAGCAGTACTTC.

The V gene is TRBV10-2, the J gene TRBJ2-1, with D possibly matching TRBD2 (6 bases). Germline CDR1 reads WSHSY; CDR2 reads SAAADI. The CDR3 extends over 16 amino acids. The ends were cut back, 5 bases at V and 0 bases at J, with 14 bases in the middle. The CDR3 sequence: CASSLILAPSYNEQFF. Here the CDR3 DNA reads TGCGCCAGCAGTCTCATTCTAGCGCCCTCCTACAATGAGCAGTTCTTC.

CDR3 amino acids: CASSAQVQETQYF. CDR3 DNA: TGTGCCAGCAGCGCTCAGGTTCAAGAGACCCAGTACTTC. J is TRBJ2-5 and V is TRBV9; D not certain. V was trimmed by 3 bases and J by 2 bases, leaving 8 bases between them. This CDR3 region has 13 residues. CDR1 is SGDLS, CDR2 YYNGEE, per germline.

There are a few counts of this clone. The rearrangement links TRBV6-4 to TRBJ1-5; no reliable D call. The germline V and J ends were trimmed by 5 bases and 2 bases, with 7 bases remaining between them. This CDR3 has 13 residues. Germline CDR1 MRHNA, CDR2 SNTAGT. The CDR3 loop reads CASSLDGNQPQHF. The CDR3 DNA reads TGTGCCAGCAGTCTTGACGGCAATCAGCCCCAGCATTTT.

This chain links TRBV5-8 with TRBJ2-2; 7 bases fit TRBD1. The CDR3 spans 17 residues. The V gene end was trimmed by 0 bases and the J gene end by 5 bases; junction bases not matched to a gene: 10. CDR1 is SGHTS and CDR2 is YDEGEE in the germline V gene. CDR3 in amino acids: CASSLDRETGWTGELFF. In nucleotides, the CDR3 is TGTGCCAGCAGCTTGGATAGAGAGACAGGGTGGACCGGGGAGCTGTTTTTT.

The chain links TRBV2 to TRBJ1-5; D possibly corresponds to TRBD1 (6 bases). V was pared by 7 bases and J by 2 bases, with 18 bases between. The CDR3 is 16 residues long. Germline V lookup: CDR1 SNHLY, CDR2 FYNNEI. The DNA for the CDR3 is TGTGCCAGCACCATGACAGGAAAGAGGGGCAATCAGCCCCAGCATTTT. Protein product: CASTMTGKRGNQPQHF.

This clone occurred once. V is TRBV9 and J is TRBJ1-4; TRBD1 is a possible D gene (6 bases). Trimming removed 0 bases at V and 5 bases at J, with 11 bases between. Germline lookup yields CDR1 SGDLS and CDR2 YYNGEE. The CDR3 consists of 15 residues. The CDR3 reads CASSVVGGRNEKLFF. DNA for the CDR3: TGTGCCAGCAGCGTAGTAGGGGGGAGGAATGAAAAACTGTTTTTT.

The chain combines TRBV5-1 with TRBJ1-5, with D unclear. The germline V gene has CDR1 SGHRS and CDR2 YFSETQ. This CDR3 spans 15 amino acids. Deletions cut 4 bases from V and 7 bases from J, with 18 bases between. DNA of the CDR3: TGCGCCAGCAGCCCCGGAGACCTCTCGGGACAGCCCCAGCATTTT. As protein: CASSPGDLSGQPQHF.

The chain has TRBV19 and TRBJ1-2; maybe TRBD1 (6 bases). V lost 5 bases to trimming and J lost 3 bases, with 13 bases between them. This CDR3 contains 14 residues. The germline CDR1 and CDR2 sequences are LNHDA and SQIVND (reference sequence). The CDR3 spells CASSSLAGDYGYTF. The CDR3 DNA reads as TGTGCCAGTAGTTCCCTCGCAGGGGACTATGGCTACACCTTC. The variable domain in full, with the rest retrieved from reference TRBV19 and TRBJ1-2, is DGGITQSPKYLFRKEGQNVTLSCEQNLNHDAMYWYRQDPGQGLRLIYYSQIVNDFQKGDIAEGYSVSREKKESFPLTVTSAQKNPTAFYLCASSSLAGDYGYTFGSGTRLTVV.

V usage is TRBV7-2 and J usage is TRBJ2-3; tentatively, D is TRBD1 (6 bases). V lost 6 bases, J lost 2 bases, and 15 bases lay in between. Germline loops: CDR1 SGHTA, CDR2 FQGNSA. CDR3 length: 15 residues. The CDR3 DNA reads as TGTGCCAGCAGAGTCCCGGGACACAACACAGATACGCAGTATTTT. Its translation is CASRVPGHNTDTQYF. The full variable domain, rest sourced from reference TRBV7-2 and TRBJ2-3, is GAGVSQSPSNKVTEKGKDVELRCDPISGHTALYWYRQSLGQGLEFLIYFQGNSAPDKSGLPSDRFSAERTGGSVSTLTIQRTQQEDSAVYLCASRVPGHNTDTQYFGPGTRLTVL.

DNA of the CDR3: TGTGCCAGCACCTTCCCCGGGAGGGAAGGGGGCTACACCTTC. Residues: CASTFPGREGGYTF. The chain combines TRBV28 with TRBJ1-2; D unclear. Germline loops: CDR1 MDHEN, CDR2 SYDVKM. V shed 7 bases and J shed 8 bases, with 20 bases lying between them. This CDR3 has 14 residues.

This clone was recorded a few times. The chain uses TRBV6-5 and TRBJ2-2, with a weak D call TRBD2 (5 bases). Germline V lookup: CDR1 MNHEY, CDR2 SVGAGI. The CDR3 covers 14 residues. With 5 bases removed from V and 1 base from J, the gap between germline ends came to 8 bases. The CDR3 nucleotides are TGTGCCAGCAGTGATCGGGAGAACACCGGGGAGCTGTTTTTT. It is translated as CASSDRENTGELFF.

V and J are TRBV7-9 and TRBJ2-5, with no clear D. Trimming cost V 5 bases and J 4 bases, with 11 bases left between them. This CDR3 is 13 amino acids long. The germline V gene has CDR1 SEHNR and CDR2 FQNEAQ (reference sequence). CDR3 bases: TGTGCCAGCAGCCCGGACCCGCCAGAGACCCAGTACTTC. Protein: CASSPDPPETQYF.

This sequence joins TRBV30 and TRBJ2-7; perhaps TRBD2 as D (6 bases). From germline, CDR1 is GTSNPN and CDR2 SVGIG (reference sequence). Trimming left V 3 bases short and J 0 bases short, with 9 bases between. The CDR3 has 13 residues. The CDR3 DNA follows: TGTGCCTGGAGCTCGGGGGACTCCTACGAGCAGTACTTC. The encoded protein is CAWSSGDSYEQYF.

The V and J genes are TRBV5-1 and TRBJ2-3; 8 bases are a match to TRBD1. V shed 5 bases, J shed 4 bases, and the junction held 6 bases outside the gene matches. Germline V gives CDR1 SGHRS, CDR2 YFSETQ. The CDR3 totals 14 residues. The CDR3 loop reads CASRDRAASDTQYF. CDR3 bases: TGCGCCAGCAGGGACAGGGCCGCGTCAGATACGCAGTATTTT.

J is TRBJ2-7 and V is TRBV5-1; D gene unclear. This CDR3 contains 14 residues. V was clipped by 3 bases and J by 2 bases, with 12 bases between them. Germline V gene sequence: CDR1 SGHRS, CDR2 YFSETQ. CDR3 residues: CASSSYREPYEQYF. Written as DNA, the CDR3 is TGCGCCAGCAGCTCGTACCGAGAGCCCTACGAGCAGTACTTC.